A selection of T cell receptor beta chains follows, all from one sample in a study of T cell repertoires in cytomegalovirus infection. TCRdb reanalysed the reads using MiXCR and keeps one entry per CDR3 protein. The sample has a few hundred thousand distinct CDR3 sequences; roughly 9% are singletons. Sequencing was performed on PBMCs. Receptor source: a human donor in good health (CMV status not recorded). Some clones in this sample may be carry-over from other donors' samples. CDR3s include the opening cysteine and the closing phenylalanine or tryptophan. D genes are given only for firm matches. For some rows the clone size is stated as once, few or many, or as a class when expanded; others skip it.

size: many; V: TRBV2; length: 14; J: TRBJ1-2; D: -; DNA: TGTGCCAGCAGTGACCCCTACCTAGGGTATGGCTACACCTTC; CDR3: CASSDPYLGYGYTF
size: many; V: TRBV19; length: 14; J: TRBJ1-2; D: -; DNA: TGTGCCAGTAGTTCCCGGGGAATCCACTATGGCTACACCTTC; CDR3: CASSSRGIHYGYTF
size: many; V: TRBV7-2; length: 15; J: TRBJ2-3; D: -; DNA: TGTGCCAGCAGCAAGTTTCCGGGACTCCCAGATACGCAGTATTTT; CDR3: CASSKFPGLPDTQYF
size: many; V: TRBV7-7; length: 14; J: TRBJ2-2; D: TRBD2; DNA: TGTGCCAGCAGCAATTTACTAGCGGCCGGGGAGCTGTTTTTT; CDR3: CASSNLLAAGELFF
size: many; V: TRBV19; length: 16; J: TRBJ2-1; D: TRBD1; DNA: TGTGCCAGTAGCCCCCGGGGGACAGGGACAAGGGATGAGCAGTTCTTC; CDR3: CASSPRGTGTRDEQFF
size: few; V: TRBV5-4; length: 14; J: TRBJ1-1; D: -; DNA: TGTGCCAGCAGCCACGAGTTGGGGAGCACTGAAGCTTTCTTT; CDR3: CASSHELGSTEAFF
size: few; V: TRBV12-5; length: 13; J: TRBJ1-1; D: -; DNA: TGTGCTAGTGGTGGGGCAGCGGAAACTGAAGCTTTCTTT; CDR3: CASGGAAETEAFF
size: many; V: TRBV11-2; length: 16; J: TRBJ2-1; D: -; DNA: TGTGCCAGCAGCTTAGTCGGTAACGCTGGCTACAATGAGCAGTTCTTC; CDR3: CASSLVGNAGYNEQFF
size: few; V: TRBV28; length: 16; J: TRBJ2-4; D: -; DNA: TGTGCCAGCAGTCCACAGGGCGTCGGGACCAAAAACATTCAGTACTTC; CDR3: CASSPQGVGTKNIQYF
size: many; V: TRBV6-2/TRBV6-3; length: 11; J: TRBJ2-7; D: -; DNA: TGTGCCAGCACCCACGGGGGCGAGCAGTACTTC; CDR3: CASTHGGEQYF
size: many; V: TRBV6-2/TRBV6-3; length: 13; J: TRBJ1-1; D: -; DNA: TGTGCCAGCAGAGACGGATGGAACACTGAAGCTTTCTTT; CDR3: CASRDGWNTEAFF
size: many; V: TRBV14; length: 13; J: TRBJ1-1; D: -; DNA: TGTGCCAGCAGCCAATGGGATTTGTCTGAAGCTTTCTTT; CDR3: CASSQWDLSEAFF
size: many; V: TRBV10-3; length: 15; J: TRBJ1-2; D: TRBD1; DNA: TGTGCCATCTCCGGGACAGGGGGCCCTACTATGGGCTACACCTTC; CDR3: CAISGTGGPTMGYTF
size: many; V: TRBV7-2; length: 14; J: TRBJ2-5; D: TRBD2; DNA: TGTGCCAGCAGCTTGGGAGGGAGTGGGGAGACCCAGTACTTC; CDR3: CASSLGGSGETQYF
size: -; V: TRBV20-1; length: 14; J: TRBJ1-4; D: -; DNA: TGCAGTGCTAGGGAAAACATCCGGGGTGAAAAACTGTTTTTT; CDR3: CSARENIRGEKLFF
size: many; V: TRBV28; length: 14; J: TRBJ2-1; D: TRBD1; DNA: TGTGCCAGCAGTTCGACGACAGGGTACAATGAGCAGTTCTTC; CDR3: CASSSTTGYNEQFF
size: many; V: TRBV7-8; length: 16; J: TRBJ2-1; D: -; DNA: TGTGCCAGCAGCTCTCAGGGCCCCTACTCCTACAATGAGCAGTTCTTC; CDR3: CASSSQGPYSYNEQFF
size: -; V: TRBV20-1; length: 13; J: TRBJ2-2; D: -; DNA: TGCAGTGCTCCCGGGAGACGGGCCGGGGAGCTGTTTTTT; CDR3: CSAPGRRAGELFF
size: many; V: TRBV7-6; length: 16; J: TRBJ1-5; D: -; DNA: TGTGCCAGCAGCTTAGAACCACACCATCCCAATCAGCCCCAGCATTTT; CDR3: CASSLEPHHPNQPQHF